This T cell receptor (beta chain) was sequenced during a study of chemoradiotherapy in HPV16-positive cancers. The study, taken as a whole, reports: Candidate HPV-specific clones and E7-related TCR motifs grew in tumor during treatment. In HPV16-positive patients, HPV-responsive T-cell expansion tracked better recurrence-free survival.

Worth noting for this clone: Its target is unknown.

Germline CDR1 MNHNS, CDR2 SASEGT. The ends were cut back, 1 base at V and 2 bases at J, with 12 bases in the middle. The CDR3 length is 16 residues. Data came from immunoSEQ multiplex PCR; TCRdb stores just in-frame clones and leaves some out. The sample lists some 21,000 clones, over 75% seen once, with approximately 2.5% in the top ten. The clonotype comes from a human donor with HPV-associated anogenital cancer. V gene TRBV6-1 combines with J gene TRBJ1-5; D is unclear. Specimen: blood, collected from a patient who underwent chemoradiotherapy. The CDR3 sequence is CASSEEAPGGNQPQHF. Written as DNA, the CDR3 is TGTGCCAGCAGTGAAGAGGCCCCAGGTGGCAATCAGCCCCAGCATTTT.